This entry lists 10 T cell receptor beta chains sequenced from one sample in a study of T cells in Graves' hyperthyroidism and ophthalmopathy. Amplification of TCR beta CDR3 regions used RNA as the template. Researchers ran a first-round RT-PCR on the TCR CDR3 using the HTBI primer set. TCRdb re-called the multiplex PCR reads through MiXCR, storing one row per CDR3 protein. The data show a few hundred thousand distinct CDR3 sequences, around 15% seen once. Sequenced material: blood. These receptor sequences come from a woman in her late teens or twenties with Graves' hyperthyroidism.

This clonotype was counted ten times or more. The chain uses TRBV12-3 or TRBV12-4 and TRBJ1-1; TRBD1 matches at 9 bases. V was pared by 2 bases and J by 1 base, with 8 bases of the junction left unmatched. This CDR3 region has 17 residues. Written as DNA, the CDR3 is TGTGCCAGCAGTTTATGGTTGTTGGACAGGGGGAACACTGAAGCTTTCTTT. It specifies CASSLWLLDRGNTEAFF.

This clonotype was seen ten or more times. The chain combines TRBV6-1 with TRBJ1-5; the match to TRBD1 covers 9 bases. The ends lost 6 bases at V and 7 bases at J; junction bases unmatched: 19. Germline V CDR1 and CDR2: MNHNS, SASEGT. CDR3 size: 18 residues. The CDR3 nucleotides read TGTGCCAGCAGCTACCTGAGTTCGGGACAGGGTATAACCCAGCCCCAGCATTTT. It is translated as CASSYLSSGQGITQPQHF.

This clonotype was observed a few times. The rearrangement joins TRBV4-1 to TRBJ2-3; D is perhaps TRBD2 (5 bases). This CDR3 comprises 16 residues. The germline V gene encodes CDR1 MGHRA and CDR2 YSYEKL. V shed 1 base and J shed 6 bases, with 17 bases lying between them. The CDR3 DNA reads TGCGCCAGCAGCCAAGGCATTAGCGCGGAGGTCGATACGCAGTATTTT. The encoded protein is CASSQGISAEVDTQYF.

The rearrangement links TRBV19 to TRBJ2-7; TRBD1 matches 7 bases. This CDR3 region has 15 residues. Looked up from germline, CDR1 is LNHDA and CDR2 is SQIVND (reference sequence). The trim removed 4 bases at V and 3 bases at J, leaving 9 bases unmatched. The CDR3 reads CASSTTGTAYYEQYF. The DNA for the CDR3 is TGTGCCAGTAGTACTACCGGGACAGCGTACTACGAGCAGTACTTC. Combining the CDR3 with reference TRBV19 and TRBJ2-7 gives the whole variable domain DGGITQSPKYLFRKEGQNVTLSCEQNLNHDAMYWYRQDPGQGLRLIYYSQIVNDFQKGDIAEGYSVSREKKESFPLTVTSAQKNPTAFYLCASSTTGTAYYEQYFGPGTRLTVT.

The table lists this clonotype with many counts. The J gene is TRBJ2-2, the V gene TRBV12-5; possible D gene TRBD2, 5 bases. Germline values: CDR1 LGHNT, CDR2 FRNRAP. This CDR3 contains 16 residues. V lost 6 bases and J lost 2, with 16 bases in between. The CDR3: CASGKPGSINTGELFF. CDR3 bases: TGTGCTAGTGGAAAGCCGGGATCCATTAACACCGGGGAGCTGTTTTTT.

This clonotype was detected many times. The chain combines TRBV7-8 with TRBJ2-2; 8 bases match TRBD2. The trim removed 5 bases at V and 7 bases at J, leaving 15 bases unmatched. This CDR3 is built from 17 residues. Germline V lookup: CDR1 SGHVS, CDR2 FQNEAQ. The CDR3 DNA reads as TGTGCCAGCAGCCCCCTGGCGGGGCCCGCGGGGGGCGGGGAGCTGTTTTTT. Protein: CASSPLAGPAGGGELFF. Looking up the rest from reference TRBV7-8 and TRBJ2-2 gives the full variable domain: GAGVSQSPRYKVAKRGQDVALRCDPISGHVSLFWYQQALGQGPEFLTYFQNEAQLDKSGLPSDRFFAERPEGSVSTLKIQRTQQEDSAVYLCASSPLAGPAGGGELFFGEGSRLTVL.

This clonotype was detected many times. The chain combines TRBV11-2 with TRBJ1-1; possible D gene TRBD1, 6 bases. Per germline, CDR1 SGHAT and CDR2 FQNNGV. The length of the CDR3 is 16 residues. V was shortened by 5 bases and J by 6 bases, with 22 bases between the two germline ends. This chain's CDR3 is CASSPQMGGWRAEAFF. For the CDR3, the DNA is TGTGCCAGCAGCCCCCAGATGGGGGGCTGGAGGGCTGAAGCTTTCTTT.

Ten or more counts support this clonotype. This rearrangement joins TRBV6-5 to TRBJ2-5; 14 nucleotides align to TRBD2. Germline V gene lookup returns CDR1 MNHEY and CDR2 SVGAGI. The length of the CDR3 is 18 residues. V lost 0 bases, J lost 4 bases, and 7 bases stayed unmatched. As DNA, the CDR3 is TGTGCCAGCAGTTACTCGGGACTAGCGGGAGTGGGAGGAGAGACCCAGTACTTC. This translates into CASSYSGLAGVGGETQYF.

This clonotype was observed many times. This sequence joins TRBV6-1 and TRBJ2-5, with 8 bases fitting TRBD1. The CDR3 is 16 residues long. In germline, CDR1 is MNHNS, CDR2 SASEGT. J gave up 3 bases and V 5 bases, and 11 bases lay outside the gene matches. CDR3 sequence: CASSQNAGQGEETQYF. The DNA of the CDR3 is TGTGCCAGCAGTCAGAACGCTGGACAGGGAGAAGAGACCCAGTACTTC.

The genes are TRBV29-1 and TRBJ2-5, with unresolved D. Germline V CDR1 and CDR2: SQVTM, ANQGSEA. This CDR3 is built from 11 residues. Trimming removed 7 bases at V and 5 bases at J, with 11 bases between. As DNA, the CDR3 is TGCAGCGGCAGGTTGCGGGAGACCCAGTACTTC. Protein product: CSGRLRETQYF.